This TCR beta chain was sequenced for a study of blood T cell repertoires in COVID-19. For the study at large: Researchers got acute and convalescent COVID-19 samples from the United States, Italy and Spain.

This clone was picked up a small number of times. Authors' methods: From reference gene primer amplification, estimates of nucleated cell counts were derived. Libraries were prepared by immunoSEQ multiplex PCR; TCRdb keeps only in-frame clonotypes and omits some of them. The V and J calls and clone size were taken over from that table, and D and trimming were inferred from the DNA. In the table there are around 700,000 clones, just under 90% of which are singletons. Germline CDR1 DFQATT, CDR2 SNEGSKA (reference sequence). V shed 5 bases and J 9 bases; nucleotides not matched to a gene: 5. The CDR3 is 11 amino acids.

Sequenced material: peripheral blood. This receptor was obtained from a woman aged 18-35 years with acute or convalescent COVID-19. This chain links TRBV20-1 with TRBJ1-2, with 8 bases lining up with TRBD1. The CDR3 sequence: CSADRGTSYTF. The CDR3 bases are TGCAGTGCTGACAGGGGTACAAGCTACACCTTC.